This T cell receptor (beta chain) was captured in a study of radiotherapy plus CTLA-4 blockade in lung cancer. About the research overall: Patients showed objective responses in about a sixth of cases, and disease control was achieved by over 25%.

General study points: Response was reportedly best predicted by early blood T cell clone dynamics, with interferon-beta. In blood, TCR clones derived from the tumor expanded after radiotherapy plus ipilimumab.

Clones were sequenced by immunoSEQ multiplex PCR, and TCRdb holds only the in-frame ones, with some missing. The sample yields under 55,000 clones, 70% to 85% seen once. V lost 0 bases, J lost 1 base, and 10 bases lay in between. The CDR3 totals 16 residues. Germline lookup yields CDR1 LGHNA and CDR2 YSLEER. As concerns this clone: Its cognate antigen is unknown.

Sequences were derived from peripheral blood, sampled from a patient treated with radiotherapy plus ipilimumab. The rearrangement uses TRBV4-3 and TRBJ2-1; D is unresolved. This TCR derives from a human donor with non-small cell lung cancer who had a partial response to radiotherapy plus ipilimumab. The CDR3 loop reads CASSQDNTESYNEQFF. The CDR3 DNA reads TGCGCCAGCAGCCAAGATAATACCGAGTCCTACAATGAGCAGTTCTTC.